This T cell receptor beta chain was retrieved from a study of shared clonotypes between healthy human individuals. The ends were cut back, 6 bases at V and 1 base at J, with 9 bases in the middle. The CDR3 has 13 residues. The germline CDR1 and CDR2 sequences are MDHEN and SYDVKM. Generated by immunoSEQ multiplex PCR, the TCRdb table keeps only in-frame clones and is missing some. Of 180,000 or so clones in the sample, about 93% were seen once. The chain couples TRBV28 to TRBJ1-1; weak D call: TRBD1 (5 bases). The sequence came from a woman in her twenties or thirties in good health. The source material was naive CD4+ T cells sorted from blood. Subset: CD45RA+ positively selected. The CDR3 here is CASRGLRNTEAFF. CDR3 sequence (DNA): TGTGCCAGCAGGGGGCTTCGGAACACTGAAGCTTTCTTT.